This T cell receptor (beta chain) was captured by sequencing in a study of spatial heterogeneity in lung cancer. Findings of the study overall: At resection, ubiquitous expanded tumor TCRs appeared in blood more than at follow-up.

TCRdb called the 5' RACE reads again in MiXCR, with one record for every CDR3 protein. The sample holds approximately 52,000 distinct CDR3 sequences, roughly 6.5% seen once. This clonotype was observed at least ten times. Its antigen is unidentified. Specified time point: sample taken at primary tumor resection. Whole RNA came from tumor, nontumor lung or frozen PBMC and was sequenced without being sorted. The CDR3 extends over 13 amino acids. Germline loops: CDR1 SQVTM, CDR2 ANQGSEA. V lost 8 bases, J lost 5 bases, and 16 bases lay in between. This clonotype originated in a female donor with early-stage non-small cell lung cancer. V usage is TRBV29-1 and J usage is TRBJ1-5; possible D gene TRBD1, 5 bases. The material sequenced was PBMCs, taken at surgery. The CDR3 DNA reads TGCAGCATCCAGGGCCGCCCCGATCAGCCCCAGCATTTT. Its protein is CSIQGRPDQPQHF.